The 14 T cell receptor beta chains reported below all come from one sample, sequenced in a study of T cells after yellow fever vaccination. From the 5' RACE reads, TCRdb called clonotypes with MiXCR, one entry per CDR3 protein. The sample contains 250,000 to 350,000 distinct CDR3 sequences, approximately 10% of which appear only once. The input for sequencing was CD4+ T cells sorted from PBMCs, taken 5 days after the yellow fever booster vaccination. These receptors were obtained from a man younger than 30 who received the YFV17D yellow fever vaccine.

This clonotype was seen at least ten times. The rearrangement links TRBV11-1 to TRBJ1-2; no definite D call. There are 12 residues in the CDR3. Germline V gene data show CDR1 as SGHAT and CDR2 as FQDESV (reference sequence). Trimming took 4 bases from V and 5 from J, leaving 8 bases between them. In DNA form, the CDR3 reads TGTGCCAGCAGCTCCTACGAATATGGCTACACCTTC. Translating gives CASSSYEYGYTF.

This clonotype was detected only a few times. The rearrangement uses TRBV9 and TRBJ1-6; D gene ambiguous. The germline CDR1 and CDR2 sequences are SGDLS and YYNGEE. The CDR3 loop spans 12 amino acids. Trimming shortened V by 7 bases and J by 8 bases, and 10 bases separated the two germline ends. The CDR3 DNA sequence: TGTGCCAGCGGACCTAGTGATTCACCCCTCCACTTT. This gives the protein CASGPSDSPLHF.

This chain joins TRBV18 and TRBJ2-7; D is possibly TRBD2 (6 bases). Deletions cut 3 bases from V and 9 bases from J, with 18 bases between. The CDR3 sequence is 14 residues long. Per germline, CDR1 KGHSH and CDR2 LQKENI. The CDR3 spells CASSPEDSGTVQYF. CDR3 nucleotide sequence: TGTGCCAGCTCACCGGAAGATAGCGGTACGGTGCAGTACTTC.

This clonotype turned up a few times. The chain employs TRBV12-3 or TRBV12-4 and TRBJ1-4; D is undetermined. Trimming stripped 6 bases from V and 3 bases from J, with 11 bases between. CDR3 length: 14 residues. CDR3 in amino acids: CASSLRRANEKLFF. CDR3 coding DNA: TGTGCCAGCAGCTTGCGGCGGGCTAATGAAAAACTGTTTTTT.

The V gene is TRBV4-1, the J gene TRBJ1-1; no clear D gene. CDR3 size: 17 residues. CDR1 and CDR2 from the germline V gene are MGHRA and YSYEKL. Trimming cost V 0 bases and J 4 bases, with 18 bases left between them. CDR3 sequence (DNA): TGCGCCAGCAGCCAAGATAGAAGTTTGGGTCTGGCCACTGAAGCTTTCTTT. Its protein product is CASSQDRSLGLATEAFF.

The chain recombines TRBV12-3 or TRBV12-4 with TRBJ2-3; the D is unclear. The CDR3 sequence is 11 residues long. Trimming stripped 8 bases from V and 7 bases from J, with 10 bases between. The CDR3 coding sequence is TGTGCCAGCGGCGGAGAGAATACGCAGTATTTT. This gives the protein CASGGENTQYF.

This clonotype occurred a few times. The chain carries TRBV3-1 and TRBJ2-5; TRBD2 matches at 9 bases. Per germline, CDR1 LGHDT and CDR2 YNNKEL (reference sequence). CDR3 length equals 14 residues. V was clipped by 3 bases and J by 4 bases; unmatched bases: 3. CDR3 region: CASSQGSGGETQYF. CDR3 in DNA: TGTGCCAGCAGCCAGGGTAGCGGGGGAGAGACCCAGTACTTC.

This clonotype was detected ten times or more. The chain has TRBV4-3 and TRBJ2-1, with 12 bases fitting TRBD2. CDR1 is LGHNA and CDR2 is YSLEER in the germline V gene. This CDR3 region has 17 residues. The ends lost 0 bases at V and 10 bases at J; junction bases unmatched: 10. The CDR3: CASSQDAASGGAREQFF. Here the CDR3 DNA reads TGCGCCAGCAGCCAAGATGCCGCTAGCGGGGGGGCTCGGGAGCAGTTCTTC.

This chain's CDR3 is CASSPAGRAGTGELFF. CDR3 DNA: TGTGCCAGCAGCCCCGCCGGACGGGCGGGCACCGGGGAGCTGTTTTTT. The V gene is TRBV7-3, the J gene TRBJ2-2; a possible D gene is TRBD2 (5 bases). This CDR3 has 16 residues. The V end lost 5 bases, the J end lost 4 bases, and 17 bases lay between the germline ends. Per the germline V gene, CDR1 is SGHTA and CDR2 is FQGTGA.

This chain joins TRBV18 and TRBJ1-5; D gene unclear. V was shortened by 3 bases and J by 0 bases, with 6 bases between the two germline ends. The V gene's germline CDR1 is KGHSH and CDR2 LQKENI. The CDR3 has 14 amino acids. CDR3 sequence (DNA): TGTGCCAGCTCACCGAAATATAGCAATCAGCCCCAGCATTTT. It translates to CASSPKYSNQPQHF.

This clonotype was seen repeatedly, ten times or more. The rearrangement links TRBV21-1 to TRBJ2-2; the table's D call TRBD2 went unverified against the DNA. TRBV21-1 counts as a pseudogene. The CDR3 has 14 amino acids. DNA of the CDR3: TGTGCCAGACCGGGACTTAGGAACACCGGGGAGCTGTTTTTT. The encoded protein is CARPGLRNTGELFF.

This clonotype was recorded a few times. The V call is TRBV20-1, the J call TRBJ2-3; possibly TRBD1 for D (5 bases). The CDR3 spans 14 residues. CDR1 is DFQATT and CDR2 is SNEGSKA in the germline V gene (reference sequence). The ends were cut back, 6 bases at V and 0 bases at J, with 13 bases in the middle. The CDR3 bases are TGCAGTGCCCTGACAGCGACTAGCACAGATACGCAGTATTTT. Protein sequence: CSALTATSTDTQYF.

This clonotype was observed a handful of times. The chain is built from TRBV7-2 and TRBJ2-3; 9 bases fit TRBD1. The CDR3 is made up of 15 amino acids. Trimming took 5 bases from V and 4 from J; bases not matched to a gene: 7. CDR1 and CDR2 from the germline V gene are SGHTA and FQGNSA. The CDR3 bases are TGTGCCAGCAGCCCTAGGGACAGGGTAGCAGATACGCAGTATTTT. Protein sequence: CASSPRDRVADTQYF.

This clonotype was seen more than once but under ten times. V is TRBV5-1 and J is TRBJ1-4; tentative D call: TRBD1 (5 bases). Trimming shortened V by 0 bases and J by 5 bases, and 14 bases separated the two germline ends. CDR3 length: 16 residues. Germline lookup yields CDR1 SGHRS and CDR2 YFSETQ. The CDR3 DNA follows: TGCGCCAGCAGCTTGGTTGCGGGACCCGAAAATGAAAAACTGTTTTTT. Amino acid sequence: CASSLVAGPENEKLFF.